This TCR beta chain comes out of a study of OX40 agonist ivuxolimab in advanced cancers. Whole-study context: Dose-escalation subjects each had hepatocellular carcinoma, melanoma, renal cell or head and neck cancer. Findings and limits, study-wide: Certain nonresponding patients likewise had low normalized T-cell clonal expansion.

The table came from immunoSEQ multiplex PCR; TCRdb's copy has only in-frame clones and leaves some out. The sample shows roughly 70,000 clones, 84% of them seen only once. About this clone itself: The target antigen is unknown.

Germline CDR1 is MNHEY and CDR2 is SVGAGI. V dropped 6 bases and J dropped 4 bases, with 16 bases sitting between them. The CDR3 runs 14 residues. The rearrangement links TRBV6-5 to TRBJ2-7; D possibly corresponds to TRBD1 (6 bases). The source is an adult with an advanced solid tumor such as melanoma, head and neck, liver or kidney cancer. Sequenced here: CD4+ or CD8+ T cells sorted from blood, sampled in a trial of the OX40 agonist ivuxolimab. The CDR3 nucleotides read TGTGCCAGCAGGGGGCAGGGGAAGAATTACGAGCAGTACTTC. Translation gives CASRGQGKNYEQYF.